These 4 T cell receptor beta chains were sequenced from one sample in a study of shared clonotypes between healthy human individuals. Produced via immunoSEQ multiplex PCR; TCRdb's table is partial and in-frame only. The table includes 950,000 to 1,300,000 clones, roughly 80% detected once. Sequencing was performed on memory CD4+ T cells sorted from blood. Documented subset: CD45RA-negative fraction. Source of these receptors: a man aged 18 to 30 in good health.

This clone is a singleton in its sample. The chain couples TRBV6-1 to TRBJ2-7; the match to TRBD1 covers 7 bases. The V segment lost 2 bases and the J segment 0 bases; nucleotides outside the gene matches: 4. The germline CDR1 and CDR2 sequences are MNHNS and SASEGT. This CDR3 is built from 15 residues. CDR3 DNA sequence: TGTGCCAGCAGTGAAAGGTACAGGGGCTCCTACGAGCAGTACTTC. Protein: CASSERYRGSYEQYF.

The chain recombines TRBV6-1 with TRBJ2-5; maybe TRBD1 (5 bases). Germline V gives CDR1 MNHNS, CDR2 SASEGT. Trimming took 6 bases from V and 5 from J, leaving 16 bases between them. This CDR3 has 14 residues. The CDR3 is CASRNTGSPETQYF. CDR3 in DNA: TGTGCCAGCAGGAACACAGGTTCCCCGGAGACCCAGTACTTC.

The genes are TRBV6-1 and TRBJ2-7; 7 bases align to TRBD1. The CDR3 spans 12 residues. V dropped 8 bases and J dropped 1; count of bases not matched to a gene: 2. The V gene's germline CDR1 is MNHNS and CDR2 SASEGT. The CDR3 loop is CASRDRSYEQYF. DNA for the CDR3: TGTGCCAGCCGGGACAGATCCTACGAGCAGTACTTC.

CDR3 bases: TGTGCCACCAGCAGAGGAGCGATGTACGAGCAGTACTTC. Translating gives CATSRGAMYEQYF. This chain connects TRBV15 to TRBJ2-7; no clear D. From germline, CDR1 is LNHNV and CDR2 YYDKDF (reference sequence). V was pared by 1 base and J by 4 bases, with 8 bases between. CDR3 size: 13 residues.